This T cell receptor beta chain originates from a study of T cells in Graves' hyperthyroidism and ophthalmopathy. Clinical symptoms, serum thyroxine and TRAb, thyroid ultrasound and orbital computed tomography together formed the diagnostic basis. Trimming cost V 5 bases and J 5 bases; bases outside gene matches: 10. The CDR3 has 15 amino acids. The V gene's germline CDR1 is LNHNV and CDR2 YYDKDF (reference sequence). It was RNA transcripts that yielded the amplified TCR beta CDR3 regions. Initially, a first-round RT-PCR of the TCR CDR3 employed the HTBI primer set. TCRdb redid the calling of the multiplex PCR reads with MiXCR, one entry per CDR3 protein. This table has roughly 800,000 distinct CDR3 sequences, around 38% appearing once.

This TCR was recovered from a man aged 18-30 years with Graves' hyperthyroidism. The sequenced material came from blood. V usage is TRBV15 and J usage is TRBJ2-7, with TRBD1 matching over 9 bases. The CDR3 bases are TGTGCCACCAGCCCCCAGGGGGACAGGGTCCACGAGCAGTACTTC. It is translated as CATSPQGDRVHEQYF.